Reported below is one T cell receptor (beta chain). Sequencing libraries made from TCR beta cDNA carried unique molecular identifiers. Yield was roughly 0.5 million cDNA molecules from roughly 0.93 to 9.6 million T cells. TCRdb analysed the PCR reads with MiXCR anew, one entry per CDR3 protein. The sample consists of 550,000 to 700,000 distinct CDR3 sequences, roughly 46% of them appearing once. This record comes from a study of post-analysis software for immune sequencing data. The sequence came from a girl between 10 and 17 years old with multiple sclerosis. The specimen was blood.

CDR3 sequence: CASSQGLGGNQPQHF. The CDR3 DNA sequence: TGTGCCAGCAGTCAAGGGTTGGGGGGGAATCAGCCCCAGCATTTT. The chain is built from TRBV12-3 or TRBV12-4 and TRBJ1-5, with TRBD1 as a possible D gene (5 bases). Trimming took off 5 bases at V and 4 bases at J, with 15 bases between the two ends. The CDR3 loop spans 15 amino acids.